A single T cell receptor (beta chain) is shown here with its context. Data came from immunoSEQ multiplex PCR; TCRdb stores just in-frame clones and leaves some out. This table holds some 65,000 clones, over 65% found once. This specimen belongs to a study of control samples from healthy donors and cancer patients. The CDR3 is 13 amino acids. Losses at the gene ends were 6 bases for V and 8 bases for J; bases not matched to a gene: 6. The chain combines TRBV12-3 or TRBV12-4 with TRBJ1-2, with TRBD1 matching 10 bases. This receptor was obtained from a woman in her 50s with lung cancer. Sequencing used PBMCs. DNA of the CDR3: TGTGCCAGCAGCCAGGGACAGGGGAACGGCTACACCTTC. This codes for CASSQGQGNGYTF.